This T cell receptor (beta chain) was observed in a study of kidney transplant recipient with SARS-CoV-2 infection. TCRdb re-called the reads with MiXCR, one entry per CDR3 protein. The top ten hold roughly 7% of the sample, which has 200,000 to 300,000 distinct CDR3 sequences, 25% to 35% seen once. Trimming took off 5 bases at V and 4 bases at J, with 23 bases between the two ends. This CDR3 comprises 17 residues. Per the germline V gene, CDR1 is MNHEY and CDR2 is SVGAGI. Ten or more counts support this clonotype. This specimen consisted of a blood sample, obtained at baseline and on day 111 from a kidney transplant recipient. The receptor comes from a male patient younger than 45 who had COVID-19 and was a kidney transplant recipient. T cells may partly derive from the graft donor. V is TRBV6-5 and J is TRBJ1-2; no definite D call. The CDR3, as DNA: TGTGCCAGCAGTCATACTCACTCTATGCGAAAGACCTATGGCTACACCTTC. Amino acid sequence: CASSHTHSMRKTYGYTF.